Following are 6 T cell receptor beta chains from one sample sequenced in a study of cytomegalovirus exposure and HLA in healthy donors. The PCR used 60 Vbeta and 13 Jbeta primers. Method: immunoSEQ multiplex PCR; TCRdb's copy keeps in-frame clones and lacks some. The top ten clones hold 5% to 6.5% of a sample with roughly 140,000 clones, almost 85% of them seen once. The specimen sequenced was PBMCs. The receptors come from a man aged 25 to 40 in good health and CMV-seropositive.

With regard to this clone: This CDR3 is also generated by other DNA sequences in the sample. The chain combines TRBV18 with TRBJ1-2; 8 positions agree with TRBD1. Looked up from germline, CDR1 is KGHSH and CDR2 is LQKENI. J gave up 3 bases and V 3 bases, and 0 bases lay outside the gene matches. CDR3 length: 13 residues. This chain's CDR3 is CASSPGQDYGYTF. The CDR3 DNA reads TGTGCCAGCTCACCGGGACAGGACTATGGCTACACCTTC.

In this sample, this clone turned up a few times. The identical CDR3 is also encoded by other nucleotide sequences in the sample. CDR3 region: CASAEGSYYGYTF. Here the CDR3 DNA reads TGTGCCAGCGCGGAGGGGTCCTACTATGGCTACACCTTC. The chain combines TRBV28 with TRBJ1-2, with D maybe TRBD1 (5 bases). The germline gives CDR1 MDHEN, CDR2 SYDVKM. The ends were cut back, 8 bases at V and 3 bases at J, with 13 bases in the middle. This CDR3 contains 13 residues.

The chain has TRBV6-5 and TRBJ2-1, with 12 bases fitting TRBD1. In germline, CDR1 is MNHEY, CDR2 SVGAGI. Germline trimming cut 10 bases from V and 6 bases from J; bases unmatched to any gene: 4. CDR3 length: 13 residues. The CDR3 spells CATGTGGRNEQFF. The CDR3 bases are TGTGCCACCGGGACAGGGGGCCGCAATGAGCAGTTCTTC.

The CDR3 is CASSFQKTDTQYF. For the CDR3, the DNA is TGTGCCAGCAGTTTTCAGAAAACAGATACGCAGTATTTT. The chain joins TRBV28 to TRBJ2-3; D uncertain. Deletions cut 3 bases from V and 3 bases from J, with 7 bases between. Germline CDR1 MDHEN, CDR2 SYDVKM. The CDR3 is 13 residues long.

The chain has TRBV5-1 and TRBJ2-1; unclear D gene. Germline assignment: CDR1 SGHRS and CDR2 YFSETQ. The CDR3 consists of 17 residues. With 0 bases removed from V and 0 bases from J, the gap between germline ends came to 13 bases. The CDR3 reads CASSLEYTPSSYNEQFF. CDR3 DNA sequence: TGCGCCAGCAGCTTGGAATATACCCCCAGCTCCTACAATGAGCAGTTCTTC.

CDR3 amino acids: CASSSGLAGVEQYF. The CDR3 region has the DNA TGTGCCAGCAGCTCGGGACTAGCGGGAGTTGAGCAGTACTTC. This rearrangement joins TRBV7-9 to TRBJ2-7, with 14 bases lining up with TRBD2. Germline values: CDR1 SEHNR, CDR2 FQNEAQ (reference sequence). This CDR3 is built from 14 residues. V shed 4 bases and J 7 bases; nucleotides not matched to a gene: 3. Supplemented by reference TRBV7-9 and TRBJ2-7, the full variable domain reads DTGVSQNPRHKITKRGQNVTFRCDPISEHNRLYWYRQTLGQGPEFLTYFQNEAQLEKSRLLSDRFSAERPKGSFSTLEIQRTEQGDSAMYLCASSSGLAGVEQYFGPGTRLTVT.